Below are 20 T cell receptor beta chains sequenced from a single sample in a study of blood T cell repertoires in COVID-19. Data came from immunoSEQ multiplex PCR; TCRdb stores just in-frame clones and leaves some out. The sample has almost 400,000 clones, 85% to 90% seen once. The sample taken for sequencing was PBMCs or T cells enriched from blood (not recorded which). These receptors originate from a woman aged 25 to 39 who had recovered from COVID-19.

V and J are TRBV5-1 and TRBJ2-7, with 10 bases lining up with TRBD1. Trimming took 5 bases from V and 3 from J; bases not matched to a gene: 14. The CDR3 runs to 17 residues. The germline CDR1 and CDR2 sequences are SGHRS and YFSETQ. The CDR3 DNA follows: TGCGCCAGCAGGGCGACAGGGGGCGAAGTGTGGGACTACGAGCAGTACTTC. This codes for CASRATGGEVWDYEQYF.

The CDR3 protein is CASSPPNADTQYF. CDR3 DNA: TGTGCCAGCAGCCCCCCTAACGCAGATACGCAGTATTTT. The V and J genes are TRBV5-6 and TRBJ2-3; D remains ambiguous. The V end lost 4 bases, the J end lost 4 bases, and 10 bases lay between the germline ends. Germline V gene sequence: CDR1 SGHDT, CDR2 YYEEEE. The CDR3 runs to 13 residues. Full variable domain (missing parts from reference TRBV5-6 and TRBJ2-3): DAGVTQSPTHLIKTRGQQVTLRCSPKSGHDTVSWYQQALGQGPQFIFQYYEEEERQRGNFPDRFSGHQFPNYSSELNVNALLLGDSALYLCASSPPNADTQYFGPGTRLTVL.

The chain combines TRBV5-4 with TRBJ1-4; TRBD1 agrees at 7 bases. This CDR3 is 13 amino acids long. Germline V gene lookup returns CDR1 SGHNT and CDR2 YYREEE (reference sequence). V lost 5 bases to trimming and J lost 8 bases; unmatched junction nucleotides: 6. The CDR3 DNA follows: TGTGCCAGCAGTCAGGGGGAGGACGAAAAACTGTTTTTT. Protein product: CASSQGEDEKLFF.

V usage is TRBV3-1 (or the pseudogene TRBV3-2) and J usage is TRBJ1-1; TRBD1 aligns across 8 bases. After removal of 5 bases from V and 3 bases from J, the junction contained 11 bases not matched to a gene. Germline CDR1 LGHDT, CDR2 YNNKEL (reference sequence). CDR3 length: 16 residues. The CDR3 loop reads CASSLDRGIVYTEAFF. DNA for the CDR3: TGTGCCAGCAGCTTAGACAGGGGAATAGTTTACACTGAAGCTTTCTTT.

The rearrangement links TRBV5-6 to TRBJ2-1, with D possibly matching TRBD2 (8 bases). CDR3 size: 13 residues. Per germline, CDR1 SGHDT and CDR2 YYEEEE. V was cut by 2 bases and J by 9 bases, with 12 bases left in between. CDR3 region: CASSFREGAEQFF. The DNA for the CDR3 is TGTGCCAGCAGCTTCCGGGAGGGGGCTGAGCAGTTCTTC. Full variable domain (missing parts from reference TRBV5-6 and TRBJ2-1): DAGVTQSPTHLIKTRGQQVTLRCSPKSGHDTVSWYQQALGQGPQFIFQYYEEEERQRGNFPDRFSGHQFPNYSSELNVNALLLGDSALYLCASSFREGAEQFFGPGTRLTVL.

At least ten counts were recorded for this clone. This chain uses TRBV28 with TRBJ2-5, with 8 bases lining up with TRBD1. Germline assignment: CDR1 MDHEN and CDR2 SYDVKM. CDR3 length equals 15 residues. J gave up 5 bases and V 3 bases, and 8 bases lay outside the gene matches. The CDR3, as DNA: TGTGCCAGCAGTTTCCCCGACAGGGGCAGGGAGACCCAGTACTTC. Translation: CASSFPDRGRETQYF.

The V and J genes are TRBV5-4 and TRBJ1-1; 7 nucleotides align to TRBD1. V gave up 2 bases and J gave up 0 bases; unmatched junction bases: 7. The CDR3 is made up of 16 amino acids. From germline, CDR1 is SGHNT and CDR2 YYREEE (reference sequence). The CDR3 protein is CASSFRTGSLNTEAFF. The CDR3 DNA is TGTGCCAGCAGCTTTAGGACAGGCAGTTTGAACACTGAAGCTTTCTTT.

V usage is TRBV7-2 and J usage is TRBJ1-2, with D perhaps matching TRBD1 (5 bases). Looked up from germline, CDR1 is SGHTA and CDR2 is FQGNSA. This CDR3 spans 14 amino acids. The ends were cut back, 4 bases at V and 4 bases at J, with 13 bases in the middle. The CDR3 sequence: CASSSRYGAYGYTF. CDR3 nucleotides: TGTGCCAGCAGCTCCCGTTATGGGGCCTATGGCTACACCTTC.

J is TRBJ1-2 and V is TRBV5-1; possibly TRBD1 for D (6 bases). Germline CDR1 and CDR2: SGHRS and YFSETQ. This CDR3 contains 13 residues. The V and J ends lost 0 bases and 8 bases respectively, with 11 bases between them. CDR3 nucleotides: TGCGCCAGCAGCTTGGGACTTACAGGGGGCTACACCTTC. Translating gives CASSLGLTGGYTF.

The chain recombines TRBV2 with TRBJ2-7; D possibly corresponds to TRBD1 (6 bases). The CDR3 length is 13 residues. V lost 8 bases, J lost 1 base, and 12 bases lay in between. Germline lookup yields CDR1 SNHLY and CDR2 FYNNEI. The CDR3 DNA follows: TGTGCCAGCGATAAGGGGGAATCCTACGAGCAGTACTTC. This encodes CASDKGESYEQYF.

V usage is TRBV11-3 and J usage is TRBJ1-1; a weak D match, TRBD1 (6 bases). Trimming took 1 base from V and 3 from J, leaving 15 bases between them. CDR1 and CDR2 from the germline V gene are SGHNT and YENEEA. CDR3 length: 16 residues. CDR3 sequence: CASSLVWRQEYTEAFF. In DNA form, the CDR3 reads TGTGCCAGCAGCTTAGTCTGGAGACAGGAGTACACTGAAGCTTTCTTT.

There are a few counts of this clone. The genes are TRBV5-1 and TRBJ2-7; TRBD1 aligns across 9 bases. V dropped 4 bases and J dropped 0; count of bases not matched to a gene: 2. The CDR3 consists of 14 residues. Germline-derived CDR1 and CDR2 are SGHRS and YFSETQ. Here the CDR3 DNA reads TGCGCCAGCAGCCTACAGGGGGCCTCCTACGAGCAGTACTTC. Its translation: CASSLQGASYEQYF.

The chain is built from TRBV30 and TRBJ1-2, with D possibly being TRBD1 (6 bases). Deletions cut 0 bases from V and 0 bases from J, with 20 bases between. Germline lookup yields CDR1 GTSNPN and CDR2 SVGIG (reference sequence). The CDR3 extends over 18 amino acids. The DNA of the CDR3 is TGTGCCTGGAGTGTACAGAGGACAGTTCGAATTGCTAACTATGGCTACACCTTC. It codes for CAWSVQRTVRIANYGYTF.

This chain joins TRBV7-2 and TRBJ2-3, with 7 bases that match TRBD2. The CDR3 length is 13 residues. The germline gives CDR1 SGHTA, CDR2 FQGNSA. V trimming: 0 bases; J trimming: 10 bases; junction bases outside the gene matches: 4. The CDR3 sequence: CASSLASGRAQYF. The CDR3 nucleotides read TGTGCCAGCAGCTTAGCTAGCGGGCGGGCGCAGTATTTT.

The genes are TRBV6-5 and TRBJ2-3, with 14 bases matching TRBD2. Germline V gives CDR1 MNHEY, CDR2 SVGAGI. V was pared by 8 bases and J by 4 bases, with 2 bases of the junction left unmatched. The CDR3 extends over 14 amino acids. DNA for the CDR3: TGTGCCAGCGGGGGACTAGCGGGAGCAGATACGCAGTATTTT. It translates to CASGGLAGADTQYF.

V gene TRBV11-2 combines with J gene TRBJ2-1; D gene ambiguous. The CDR3 has 13 residues. The V end lost 5 bases, the J end lost 1 base, and 6 bases lay between the germline ends. CDR1 and CDR2 (germline): SGHAT, FQNNGV. The CDR3 coding sequence is TGTGCCAGCAGCACACGATCCTACAATGAGCAGTTCTTC. It translates to CASSTRSYNEQFF. Full variable domain (remainder filled in from reference TRBV11-2 and TRBJ2-1): EAGVAQSPRYKIIEKRQSVAFWCNPISGHATLYWYQQILGQGPKLLIQFQNNGVVDDSQLPKDRFSAERLKGVDSTLKIQPAKLEDSAVYLCASSTRSYNEQFFGPGTRLTVL.

This clone was counted a single time. This CDR3 is also generated by other DNA sequences in the sample. The rearrangement links TRBV6-5 to TRBJ1-1; 8 positions match TRBD1. The CDR3 runs to 13 residues. Germline V gene data show CDR1 as MNHEY and CDR2 as SVGAGI. V lost 4 bases, J lost 5 bases, and 3 bases stayed unmatched. DNA of the CDR3: TGTGCCAGCAGTTTTACAGGGGGGACTGAAGCTTTCTTT. Protein product: CASSFTGGTEAFF.

The rearrangement joins TRBV7-2 to TRBJ1-3; 8 positions agree with TRBD1. Germline CDR1 is SGHTA and CDR2 is FQGNSA. This CDR3 comprises 16 residues. The junction had 7 bases not matched to a gene; V was cut back by 1 base and J by 5 bases. CDR3 sequence (DNA): TGTGCCAGCAGCTTAGGACAGGGGTTTCGCAGAAACACCATATATTTT. Amino acids: CASSLGQGFRRNTIYF.

The V call is TRBV4-1, the J call TRBJ2-7; the D gene is possibly TRBD2 (5 bases). The CDR3 is 14 amino acids. Germline loops: CDR1 MGHRA, CDR2 YSYEKL. Trimming stripped 1 base from V and 3 bases from J, with 10 bases between. The CDR3 nucleotides read TGCGCCAGCAGCCAAGCCTTCCGGGACTACGAGCAGTACTTC. Its translation: CASSQAFRDYEQYF.

This clone was seen a single time. The chain has TRBV12-3 or TRBV12-4 and TRBJ2-1; D not certain. V dropped 7 bases and J dropped 6 bases, with 7 bases sitting between them. This CDR3 spans 11 amino acids. The CDR3 DNA is TGTGCCAGCACCCGTTTCAATGAGCAGTTCTTC. Amino acid sequence: CASTRFNEQFF.